The 28 T cell receptor beta chains given below trace back to one sample, sequenced in a study of blood T cell repertoires in COVID-19. Only in-frame clones appear in the TCRdb table, and some are missing; sequencing was by immunoSEQ multiplex PCR. The table lists under 350,000 clones, 75% to 90% of them singletons. The sample taken for sequencing was peripheral blood. These receptors all come from a woman in her 70s with acute or convalescent COVID-19.

This clone came up once. Written as DNA, the CDR3 is TGTGCCAGCAGCGCACAGGGATGGGAGACCCAGTACTTC. Its translation is CASSAQGWETQYF. The chain joins TRBV25-1 to TRBJ2-5; weak D call: TRBD1 (6 bases). Trimming removed 6 bases at V and 5 bases at J, with 13 bases between. Germline CDR1 and CDR2: MGHDK and SYGVNS. The CDR3 spans 13 residues.

The V gene is TRBV3-1 (or the pseudogene TRBV3-2), the J gene TRBJ2-1; perhaps TRBD1 as D (5 bases). Trimming left V 4 bases short and J 5 bases short, with 12 bases between. Germline-derived CDR1 and CDR2 are LGHDT and YNNKEL (reference sequence). There are 14 residues in the CDR3. In DNA, the CDR3 is TGTGCCAGCAGCCTAAGGGGTAGCAACAATGAGCAGTTCTTC. Translated: CASSLRGSNNEQFF.

This chain links TRBV3-1 (or the pseudogene TRBV3-2) with TRBJ1-1; D is possibly TRBD1 (6 bases). This CDR3 region has 17 residues. V dropped 1 base and J dropped 2 bases, with 17 bases sitting between them. Germline-derived CDR1 and CDR2 are LGHDT and YNNKEL (reference sequence). The CDR3 region is CASSQVRGWGSNTEAFF. Written as DNA, the CDR3 is TGTGCCAGCAGCCAAGTAAGGGGGTGGGGGAGCAACACTGAAGCTTTCTTT.

J is TRBJ2-1 and V is TRBV5-1; TRBD2 matches 7 bases. This CDR3 is built from 15 residues. In germline, CDR1 is SGHRS, CDR2 YFSETQ. The ends lost 0 bases at V and 7 bases at J; junction bases unmatched: 7. CDR3 nucleotide sequence: TGCGCCAGCAGCTTGGTCGGGGGGTTAGTTAATGAGCAGTTCTTC. Encoded protein: CASSLVGGLVNEQFF.

The V call is TRBV4-1, the J call TRBJ2-3, with D possibly being TRBD1 (6 bases). V was clipped by 4 bases and J by 1 base, with 9 bases between them. This CDR3 spans 14 amino acids. Germline V gene sequence: CDR1 MGHRA, CDR2 YSYEKL. As DNA, the CDR3 is TGCGCCAGCAGCCTCCGGACAGGCACAGATACGCAGTATTTT. This codes for CASSLRTGTDTQYF.

The J gene is TRBJ2-2, the V gene TRBV10-3; D may be TRBD2 (5 bases). V was cut by 7 bases and J by 4 bases, with 7 bases left in between. The CDR3 spans 12 residues. Germline CDR1 reads ENHRY; CDR2 reads SYGVKD. CDR3 sequence reads: CAITGTTGELFF. The DNA for the CDR3 is TGTGCCATCACGGGAACCACCGGGGAGCTGTTTTTT.

This chain joins TRBV7-9 and TRBJ2-7; D is perhaps TRBD1 (6 bases). V gave up 7 bases and J gave up 7 bases, with 14 bases separating them. The CDR3 extends over 12 amino acids. From germline, CDR1 is SEHNR and CDR2 FQNEAQ (reference sequence). Written as DNA, the CDR3 is TGTGCCAGCAACTTTGGGGGCCCGGAGCAGTACTTC. Protein: CASNFGGPEQYF.

V gene TRBV11-1 combines with J gene TRBJ1-1; D might be TRBD1 (6 bases). With 4 bases removed from V and 4 bases from J, the gap between germline ends came to 13 bases. The CDR3 consists of 14 residues. Germline CDR1 and CDR2: SGHAT and FQDESV (reference sequence). The CDR3 DNA sequence: TGTGCCAGCAGCTCAAAAACAGGGTCCACTGAAGCTTTCTTT. Translation: CASSSKTGSTEAFF.

The chain has TRBV18 and TRBJ2-5; 7 bases line up with TRBD1. Losses at the gene ends were 8 bases for V and 2 bases for J; bases not matched to a gene: 2. The CDR3 consists of 12 residues. The germline V gene has CDR1 KGHSH and CDR2 LQKENI. CDR3 residues: CASGGQQETQYF. The CDR3, as DNA: TGTGCCAGCGGGGGACAGCAAGAGACCCAGTACTTC. The whole variable domain, filled in from reference TRBV18 and TRBJ2-5, reads NAGVMQNPRHLVRRRGQEARLRCSPMKGHSHVYWYRQLPEEGLKFMVYLQKENIIDESGMPKERFSAEFPKEGPSILRIQQVVRGDSAAYFCASGGQQETQYFGPGTRLLVL.

CDR3 nucleotides: TGCGCCAGCAGCCAAGTGGGGGGGAGGGCAGACTACAATGAGCAGTTCTTC. Protein: CASSQVGGRADYNEQFF. This chain links TRBV4-1 with TRBJ2-1; TRBD2 matches 7 bases. V shed 1 base and J 3 bases; nucleotides not matched to a gene: 9. The CDR3 runs to 17 residues. Per germline, CDR1 MGHRA and CDR2 YSYEKL.

This chain connects TRBV18 to TRBJ1-1, with TRBD1 matching 10 bases. V trimming: 2 bases; J trimming: 4 bases; junction bases outside the gene matches: 7. The CDR3 contains 16 residues. Germline V CDR1 and CDR2: KGHSH, LQKENI. The CDR3 loop is CASSPGTGVVATEAFF. The CDR3 DNA sequence: TGTGCCAGCTCACCAGGGACAGGGGTGGTGGCCACTGAAGCTTTCTTT.

The genes are TRBV2 and TRBJ1-1; possibly TRBD1 for D (6 bases). The V and J ends lost 7 bases and 5 bases respectively, with 23 bases between them. The CDR3 is made up of 16 amino acids. The germline V gene has CDR1 SNHLY and CDR2 FYNNEI. The CDR3 DNA is TGTGCCAGCACCATAGGGGGGGGCGCAGGTCGGACTGAAGCTTTCTTT. This gives the protein CASTIGGGAGRTEAFF.

The chain combines TRBV15 with TRBJ1-2; unclear D gene. The CDR3 length is 19 residues. Deletions cut 0 bases from V and 5 bases from J, with 25 bases between. Germline lookup yields CDR1 LNHNV and CDR2 YYDKDF (reference sequence). CDR3 DNA sequence: TGTGCCACCAGCAGAGATATTCTTGCGCTGCGGGGAACCCGTTATGGCTACACCTTC. Residues: CATSRDILALRGTRYGYTF.

This chain links TRBV23-1 with TRBJ2-3; 9 nucleotides line up with TRBD1. TRBV23-1 is annotated as an ORF whose role is uncertain. The J segment lost 4 bases and the V segment lost 8 bases, leaving 7 bases of the junction unmatched. This CDR3 is built from 14 residues. CDR3 bases: TGCGCCAGCCCGAACAGGGGGCCCGCAGATACGCAGTATTTT. It yields the protein CASPNRGPADTQYF.

This chain uses TRBV6-1 with TRBJ1-4; 9 bases fit TRBD1. The CDR3 extends over 17 amino acids. J gave up 8 bases and V 4 bases, and 14 bases lay outside the gene matches. Looked up from germline, CDR1 is MNHNS and CDR2 is SASEGT. The CDR3 protein is CASSAGTGLGSSEKLFF. Here the CDR3 DNA reads TGTGCCAGCAGTGCCGGGACAGGGCTCGGAAGTAGCGAAAAACTGTTTTTT.

V gene TRBV6-1 combines with J gene TRBJ1-2, with D possibly being TRBD1 (6 bases). The CDR3 runs to 15 residues. Germline loops: CDR1 MNHNS, CDR2 SASEGT. Deletions cut 0 bases from V and 4 bases from J, with 12 bases between. The CDR3 reads CASSEAGGALYGYTF. As DNA, the CDR3 is TGTGCCAGCAGTGAAGCGGGGGGGGCCCTCTATGGCTACACCTTC.

The chain links TRBV2 to TRBJ1-5, with D unresolved. The CDR3 extends over 12 amino acids. CDR1 is SNHLY, CDR2 FYNNEI, per germline. The V end was cut by 6 bases, the J end by 3 bases, with 6 bases between. This CDR3 reads CASRGLNQPQHF. The CDR3, as DNA: TGTGCCAGCAGGGGCCTCAATCAGCCCCAGCATTTT.

The rearrangement joins TRBV5-4 to TRBJ2-2; D is unresolved. V was shortened by 1 base and J by 0 bases, with 16 bases between the two germline ends. CDR3 length: 18 residues. Germline V CDR1 and CDR2: SGHNT, YYREEE (reference sequence). CDR3 DNA: TGTGCCAGCAGCTTGAGGTACAGTGCCATGGCGAACACCGGGGAGCTGTTTTTT. Translating gives CASSLRYSAMANTGELFF. The full variable domain, its missing parts supplied by reference TRBV5-4 and TRBJ2-2, is ETGVTQSPTHLIKTRGQQVTLRCSSQSGHNTVSWYQQALGQGPQFIFQYYREEENGRGNFPPRFSGLQFPNYSSELNVNALELDDSALYLCASSLRYSAMANTGELFFGEGSRLTVL.

The chain couples TRBV7-9 to TRBJ2-3; tentatively, D is TRBD1 (5 bases). This CDR3 contains 13 residues. Germline CDR1 reads SEHNR; CDR2 reads FQNEAQ (reference sequence). Trimming pared 0 bases from V and 6 bases from J, leaving 7 bases between. CDR3 nucleotide sequence: TGTGCCAGCAGCTTAGCGGGGCAGGATACGCAGTATTTT. Its translation: CASSLAGQDTQYF.

The chain has TRBV5-1 and TRBJ2-3; D is undetermined. Per germline, CDR1 SGHRS and CDR2 YFSETQ. The V end was cut by 0 bases, the J end by 9 bases, with 11 bases between. The CDR3 totals 13 residues. In DNA form, the CDR3 reads TGCGCCAGCAGCTTGGAGAGTCGCTCGACGCAGTATTTT. This gives the protein CASSLESRSTQYF.

V usage is TRBV5-4 and J usage is TRBJ2-1; 11 bases match TRBD2. This CDR3 region has 15 residues. The V and J ends lost 4 bases and 10 bases, in that order; junction bases with no gene match: 10. Germline V gene lookup returns CDR1 SGHNT and CDR2 YYREEE (reference sequence). The CDR3 coding sequence is TGTGCCAGCAGCCTGAGGACTAGCGGGTCGGAAGAGCAGTTCTTC. Amino acids: CASSLRTSGSEEQFF.

As concerns this clone: The identical CDR3 is also encoded by other nucleotide sequences in the sample. The V and J genes are TRBV18 and TRBJ1-4, with TRBD1 identical over 9 bases. Germline V gives CDR1 KGHSH, CDR2 LQKENI. This CDR3 has 13 residues. V was pared by 2 bases and J by 8 bases, with 0 bases of the junction left unmatched. The CDR3 region has the DNA TGTGCCAGCTCACCAGGGACAGGGGAAAAACTGTTTTTT. Translation: CASSPGTGEKLFF.

This clone appeared a single time. J is TRBJ2-1 and V is TRBV6-5, with a possible D match to TRBD2 (5 bases). Germline CDR1 MNHEY, CDR2 SVGAGI. The CDR3 extends over 14 amino acids. V was trimmed by 2 bases and J by 1 base, leaving 6 bases between them. CDR3 DNA: TGTGCCAGCAGTTACCGGGAATCCTACAATGAGCAGTTCTTC. This translates into CASSYRESYNEQFF.

The chain combines TRBV19 with TRBJ1-6; weak D call: TRBD1 (6 bases). Trimming stripped 9 bases from V and 0 bases from J, with 12 bases between. Per the germline V gene, CDR1 is LNHDA and CDR2 is SQIVND (reference sequence). This CDR3 is 15 amino acids long. The CDR3 here is CASLEGGSYNSPLHF. In DNA form, the CDR3 reads TGTGCCAGCCTGGAAGGGGGCTCCTATAATTCACCCCTCCACTTT.

This chain joins TRBV4-2 and TRBJ2-4; TRBD2 aligns across 9 bases. The CDR3 is made up of 21 amino acids. V dropped 1 base and J dropped 0; count of bases not matched to a gene: 16. Germline loops: CDR1 LGHNA, CDR2 YNFKEQ. The CDR3 coding sequence is TGTGCCAGCAGCCAAGCGGCTCGGTGGGCTAGCGGGAATTTAGCCAAAAACATTCAGTACTTC. Translated, it gives CASSQAARWASGNLAKNIQYF.

The chain is built from TRBV24-1 and TRBJ2-2, with D unclear. Germline CDR1 KGHDR, CDR2 SFDVKD. V lost 1 base, J lost 10 bases, and 3 bases lay in between. The CDR3 spans 11 residues. The CDR3 bases are TGTGCCACCAGTGATTTCAAGGAGCTGTTTTTT. It specifies CATSDFKELFF.

The chain recombines TRBV6-5 with TRBJ1-2; D gene ambiguous. There are 13 residues in the CDR3. The germline V and J ends were trimmed by 0 bases and 8 bases, with 10 bases remaining between them. The germline CDR1 and CDR2 sequences are MNHEY and SVGAGI. CDR3 protein: CASSYSGGEGYTF. In DNA form, the CDR3 reads TGTGCCAGCAGTTACTCGGGAGGAGAGGGCTACACCTTC.

The chain combines TRBV3-1 (or the pseudogene TRBV3-2) with TRBJ1-4; a possible D gene is TRBD1 (5 bases). Trimming left V 1 base short and J 8 bases short, with 17 bases between. This CDR3 has 16 amino acids. CDR1 is LGHDT and CDR2 is YNNKEL in the germline V gene (reference sequence). The CDR3 here is CASSQGGPQTREKLFF. The CDR3 bases are TGTGCCAGCAGCCAAGGGGGCCCCCAAACCCGGGAAAAACTGTTTTTT.